Reported below is one TCR beta chain. No antigen is known for it. No much larger clone exists at a distance of one base, and base qualities are not known. This entry belongs to a study of PD-L1 blockade in urothelial cancer (TCRdb year 2017). With respect to the entire study: All patients started therapy in about 2014 and received atezolizumab 1,200 mg intravenously every 3 weeks. About 90% of the 29 patients were males with bladder-origin urothelial cancer, and about 60% of the roughly 29 reported a prior smoking history. Patients had an ECOG performance status of 0 or 1 and had received between 0 and 3 prior chemotherapy regimens. Blood samples were analyzed 3 weeks after the start of treatment (second dose) and 6 weeks after the start of treatment. Blood samples yielded a median of approximately 150,000 T cells and roughly 80,000 unique TCRs, with median clonality approximately 0.08. The study, an exploratory multi-omic analysis, examined somatic, immune and clinical correlates of response to PD-L1 blockade with atezolizumab in urothelial cancer. TCR sequencing covered pretreatment tumor samples and matched, serially collected peripheral blood taken before and after atezolizumab treatment. Progression-free survival longer than 6 months counted as durable clinical benefit, and TCR features were additionally tested against both progression-free and overall survival. Whole exome sequencing and RNA sequencing of pretreatment tumors were performed alongside TCR sequencing in the same patients. Several patients achieved durable clinical benefit and about 19 did not. Twenty-nine patients had pretreatment blood TCR-seq, around 25 had at least one posttreatment blood collection, and around 25 had tumor TCR-seq.

To estimate absolute template abundance from read counts, synthetic TCR analog templates were spiked into each PCR. The immunoSEQ assay used bias-controlled V and J gene primers to amplify TCRbeta CDR3 regions from genomic DNA. Sequencing of rearranged TCRbeta segments was performed at approximately 20X coverage. Per the source publication's procedure: Clustering was used to correct sequencing errors, and CDR3s were annotated against IMGT so that V, D and J genes could be assigned. Out-of-frame and stop-codon sequences were excluded, and only productive TCRbeta rearrangements were used in downstream analyses. Clonality was computed as one minus Shannon entropy normalized by the log of the number of unique productive sequences. Fisher's exact test with Benjamini-Hochberg correction, at a threshold of adjusted p below 0.01, was used to find clones that differed between time points or between blood and tumor. In TCRdb, the immuneACCESS table is reduced to in-frame sequences with V and J assigned. These tables do not hold every clone; where another copy was compared, an unresolved V gene accounts for under half, and the others remain unexplained. V and J calls plus clone size are reproduced from that table; the DNA served to infer D and trimming. This sample has roughly 40,000 clones in its table, and 90% to 95% of those were observed once. About 11% of the sample rests with the top ten.

V has 3 bases trimmed and J has 5 bases trimmed; junction bases matching no gene number 7. The germline V gene (reference sequence) specifies SEHNR as CDR1 and FQNEAQ as CDR2. Spanning cysteine to phenylalanine, the CDR3 consists of 15 amino acids. This entry keeps only the CDR3 DNA: 45 bases, framed from base 1. Beyond this particular receptor, the publication reports: Among patients with durable benefit, tumor-associated TCR clones showed greater expansion in peripheral blood 3 weeks after treatment started (n of about 21, p = 0.022). A pretreatment peripheral blood TCR clonality below the median was linked to improved progression-free and overall survival. Because of the small sample size (n ≈ 29) and the many exploratory analyses performed, the results are intended to be regarded as hypothesis-generating.

The sample's time point label is to be understood as: pretreatment peripheral blood. The cohort included some 30 patients with locally advanced or metastatic urothelial carcinoma who were treated at Memorial Sloan Kettering on a trial protocol. Peripheral blood mononuclear cells were collected pretreatment and during treatment, with between 1 and 8 total time points obtained per patient. The Qiagen DNeasy Blood extraction kit was used to purify genomic DNA from total PBMCs and from tumor samples. PBMCs were collected pretreatment and during treatment, and were isolated and stored as previously described.

The source was PBMCs, collected around atezolizumab (anti-PD-L1) treatment. The clonotype comes from a woman in her fifties or sixties with urothelial cancer. The rearrangement joined TRBV7-9 to TRBJ1-1, with TRBD1 identical over 9 junction bases. The nucleotide sequence is given as TGTGCCAGCAGCTTTAGTCGACAGGGGGGGACTGAAGCTTTCTTT. Translation gives CASSFSRQGGTEAFF.